This T cell receptor (beta chain) was obtained from a study of high-grade serous ovarian cancer treatment subgroups. Assay used: immunoSEQ multiplex PCR; TCRdb lists only in-frame clones, some missing. Of 15,000 or so clones in the sample, approximately 87% were seen once. Tumor samples were obtained before definitive surgery or chemotherapy. The CDR3 sequence is 15 residues long. Trimming removed 4 bases from V and 0 bases from J, with 11 bases in between. Germline CDR1 and CDR2: SGHDN and FVKESK. Study-wide points: Clonal relatedness tracked neoantigen level, and by trend copy number and mutation load.

On this clone itself: Its antigen is still unknown.

The specimen sequenced was tumor tissue. This TCR was recovered from a human donor with high-grade serous ovarian cancer. The chain has TRBV14 and TRBJ2-3, with unresolved D. CDR3 nucleotides: TGTGCCAGCAGCCTCAGACCCGTAAGCACAGATACGCAGTATTTT. Amino acids: CASSLRPVSTDTQYF.